The rows below give T cell receptor beta chains drawn from one sample of a study of T cells in pancreatic ductal adenocarcinoma. This table comes from immunoSEQ multiplex PCR, and its TCRdb copy is limited to in-frame clones, with some not included. The sample yields fewer than 20,000 clones, approximately 89% seen once. The material sequenced was PBMCs. Receptors were obtained from a human donor with pancreatic ductal adenocarcinoma. CDR3s include the opening cysteine and the closing phenylalanine or tryptophan. Fields, in order: clone size, V gene, D gene, J gene, CDR3 DNA, CDR3 protein. A D gene is named only where the DNA matches it firmly. Clone size appears in some rows only: once, few, many, or a class for an expanded clone.

>-|TRBV6-5|TRBD1|TRBJ1-5
TGTGCCAGCACTGACAGGGGCGGTGGCAATCAGCCCCAGCATTTT
CASTDRGGGNQPQHF
>-|TRBV9|TRBD1|TRBJ1-3
TGTGCCAGCAGCGTAGCAGGGGGTGGTACTTCTGGAAACACCATATATTTT
CASSVAGGGTSGNTIYF
>-|TRBV14|-|TRBJ1-4
TGTGCCAGCAGCCAAGGTTTGACAGGAGAACTGTTTTTT
CASSQGLTGELFF
>-|TRBV7-2|-|TRBJ2-3
TGTGCCAGCAGCTTGGAGCATACGCAGTATTTT
CASSLEHTQYF
>-|TRBV18|-|TRBJ2-7
TGTGCCAGCTCATCCCAAGGTGCCGAGCAGTACTTC
CASSSQGAEQYF
>-|TRBV7-9|TRBD1|TRBJ2-5
TGTGCCAGCAGCCGCCTACAGGGGCGATACGAGACCCAGTACTTC
CASSRLQGRYETQYF
>-|TRBV6-6|-|TRBJ2-1
TGTGCCAGCAGGCCCGTTTCGAATGAGCAGTTCTTC
CASRPVSNEQFF
>-|TRBV19|-|TRBJ1-5
TGTGCCAGTAGTATAGATCTCGGGGGCGCGGGTCAGCCCCAGCATTTT
CASSIDLGGAGQPQHF
>-|TRBV7-9|-|TRBJ2-7
TGTGCCAGCAGCTTGGGGGTGGACGGGGAAGCGTCCTACGAGCAGTACTTC
CASSLGVDGEASYEQYF
>-|TRBV9|TRBD2|TRBJ2-5
TGTGCCAGCAGCGTAGCGGGGGGAACAGAGACCCAGTACTTC
CASSVAGGTETQYF
>-|TRBV19|-|TRBJ1-6
TGTGCCAGTAGTGCCGACAGAGTGTCCTATAATTCACCCCTCCACTTT
CASSADRVSYNSPLHF
>-|TRBV6-4|TRBD2|TRBJ2-1
TGTGCCAGCAGTGACACAGGACTAGCGGATGTACGGACCTCCTACAATGAGCAGTTCTTC
CASSDTGLADVRTSYNEQFF
>-|TRBV19|-|TRBJ1-5
TGTGCCAGTAGTATAGATATTACTGAGGATCAGCCCCAGCATTTT
CASSIDITEDQPQHF
>once|TRBV30|-|TRBJ2-6
TGTGCCTGGAGTGGGCCGGGGGCCAACGTCCTGACTTTC
CAWSGPGANVLTF
>-|TRBV10-3|TRBD1|TRBJ1-6
TGTGCCATCAGTGGACGGGACAGCTATAATTCACCCCTCCACTTT
CAISGRDSYNSPLHF
>-|TRBV5-1|TRBD2|TRBJ2-3
TGCGCCAGCAGCTTGGTAACCGGGACTAGCCTCCCAGATACGCAGTATTTT
CASSLVTGTSLPDTQYF
>-|TRBV11-3|TRBD2|TRBJ2-2
TGTGCCAGCAGCGCCCGGGAGGCGGCGAACACCGGGGAGCTGTTTTTT
CASSAREAANTGELFF
>-|TRBV27|-|TRBJ1-1
TGTGCCAGCAGTTGGGAGGCGCCCGCAGGGGCGGACACTGAAGCTTTCTTT
CASSWEAPAGADTEAFF
>few|TRBV27|-|TRBJ2-2
TGTGCCAGCAGTTTCGGGGGCGCGGGCACCGGGGAGCTGTTTTTT
CASSFGGAGTGELFF
>once|TRBV18|-|TRBJ2-1
TGTGCCAGCTCACCACTACCGCCTACCCCAAGCTCCTACAATGAGCAGTTCTTC
CASSPLPPTPSSYNEQFF
>-|TRBV9|-|TRBJ2-3
TGTGCCAGCAGCGTAGCTGTTTCTTCTTCAGATACGCAGTATTTT
CASSVAVSSSDTQYF
>-|TRBV6-5|TRBD2|TRBJ2-1
TGTGCCAGCAGTTACCCCCTAGCGGGAGGGCCGGTTGAGCAGTTCTTC
CASSYPLAGGPVEQFF
>-|TRBV5-1|-|TRBJ2-4
TGCGCCAGCAGCTTGGCCGAAGTTGGGGGCGCGAGGTTTTCCGGAAACATTCAGTACTTC
CASSLAEVGGARFSGNIQYF
>few|TRBV30|TRBD1|TRBJ1-1
TGTGCCTGGAGTGTACTTTGGACAGGGGGATGGAGCACTGAAGCTTTCTTT
CAWSVLWTGGWSTEAFF
>-|TRBV28|-|TRBJ2-7
TGTGCCAGCAGGCCAATTTCCAAGACCTACGAGCAGTACTTC
CASRPISKTYEQYF
>-|TRBV11-3|-|TRBJ2-5
TGTGCCAGCAGCTTTGACGGGGGGCCCCTAGAGACCCAGTACTTC
CASSFDGGPLETQYF
>-|TRBV7-9|TRBD1|TRBJ2-7
TGTGCCAGCAGCCCATGGGACAGGGGCCAGATCGCCTACGAGCAGTACTTC
CASSPWDRGQIAYEQYF
>-|TRBV5-6|-|TRBJ2-2
TGTGCCAGCAGCCGCGGGACTTTGTTGACCGGGGAGCTGTTTTTT
CASSRGTLLTGELFF
>-|TRBV5-4|-|TRBJ1-2
TGTGCCAGCAGCTTGGCCGCAGGTTTAGCTAACTATGGCTACACCTTC
CASSLAAGLANYGYTF
>-|TRBV6-4|-|TRBJ2-2
TGTGCCAGCAGTGACTGGAGAGGCATAGGGGAGCTGTTTTTT
CASSDWRGIGELFF
>-|TRBV2|-|TRBJ1-3
TGTGCCAGCAGTGAAGCGCGGGGGAGGGAAAACACCATATATTTT
CASSEARGRENTIYF
>-|TRBV4-3|TRBD2|TRBJ2-1
TGCGCCAGCAGCCTCGGCCCCAGCGGGGGGGATAGTTCGGAGCAGTTCTTC
CASSLGPSGGDSSEQFF
>-|TRBV7-3|-|TRBJ2-3
TGTGCCAGCAGTTCCGGGACTGCAGATACGCAGTATTTT
CASSSGTADTQYF